The 14 T cell receptor beta chains below were found in one sample sequenced in a study of response to subunit inactivated influenza vaccine. TCRdb ran MiXCR on the RT-PCR reads and lists one entry per CDR3 protein. Seen here are fewer than 800,000 distinct CDR3 sequences, 15% to 19% observed once, and the top ten hold around a tenth. The specimen was PBMCs from blood, collected about 11 days after vaccination. The receptor set was obtained from a man aged 50 to 59 who received an inactivated influenza vaccine.

This clonotype was counted a few times. The chain uses TRBV4-2 and TRBJ2-1; 8 bases line up with TRBD2. The trim removed 0 bases at V and 0 bases at J, leaving 4 bases unmatched. The CDR3 has 17 residues. CDR1 and CDR2 from the germline V gene are LGHNA and YNFKEQ. The CDR3 protein is CASSQDPGGLSYNEQFF. The CDR3 nucleotides are TGTGCCAGCAGCCAAGATCCGGGGGGGCTCTCCTACAATGAGCAGTTCTTC.

The chain recombines TRBV10-3 with TRBJ2-2; possible D gene TRBD1, 6 bases. Germline-derived CDR1 and CDR2 are ENHRY and SYGVKD. V was cut by 10 bases and J by 6 bases, with 15 bases left in between. The CDR3 is 13 residues long. This CDR3 reads CATNPGHPGELFF. DNA of the CDR3: TGTGCCACCAATCCGGGACACCCCGGGGAGCTGTTTTTT.

This clonotype was observed a handful of times. This chain links TRBV20-1 with TRBJ2-7; D remains ambiguous. V dropped 1 base and J dropped 4 bases, with 11 bases sitting between them. The CDR3 sequence is 13 residues long. CDR1 DFQATT and CDR2 SNEGSKA come from the germline V gene (reference sequence). CDR3: CSARALDRYEQYF. Written as DNA, the CDR3 is TGCAGTGCTAGAGCCTTGGATAGGTACGAGCAGTACTTC.

In this sample, this clonotype turned up a few times. V gene TRBV12-5 combines with J gene TRBJ2-1, with D perhaps TRBD2 (5 bases). Germline CDR1 LGHNT, CDR2 FRNRAP. This CDR3 region has 16 residues. V was trimmed by 5 bases and J by 0 bases, leaving 14 bases between them. Here the CDR3 DNA reads TGTGCTAGTGGTCCGAAGCGGATTAGCTCCTACAATGAGCAGTTCTTC. Its translation is CASGPKRISSYNEQFF.

This clonotype was found many times. The chain links TRBV7-9 to TRBJ2-1, with D possibly TRBD1 on 6 matching bases. The CDR3 is 12 amino acids. Trimming removed 1 base at V and 9 bases at J, with 7 bases between. Germline CDR1 and CDR2: SEHNR and FQNEAQ (reference sequence). The CDR3 is CASSLGTVEQFF. The CDR3 DNA sequence: TGTGCCAGCAGCTTAGGGACAGTTGAGCAGTTCTTC. Drawing the rest from reference TRBV7-9 and TRBJ2-1, the complete variable domain is DTGVSQNPRHKITKRGQNVTFRCDPISEHNRLYWYRQTLGQGPEFLTYFQNEAQLEKSRLLSDRFSAERPKGSFSTLEIQRTEQGDSAMYLCASSLGTVEQFFGPGTRLTVL.

This clonotype was observed many times. The gene calls are TRBV29-1 and TRBJ2-1, with D unclear. The CDR3 spans 14 residues. The germline V gene encodes CDR1 SQVTM and CDR2 ANQGSEA. The ends were cut back, 4 bases at V and 3 bases at J, with 13 bases in the middle. The CDR3 nucleotides are TGCAGCGTTGGCCGACCTAACCTCTACAATGAGCAGTTCTTC. Translating gives CSVGRPNLYNEQFF.

The gene calls are TRBV12-2 and TRBJ1-4; the D call of TRBD1 is as the table states it, not checked on the DNA. TRBV12-2 constitutes a pseudogene. The length of the CDR3 is 15 residues. The CDR3: CASRKRTGPNEKLFF. The CDR3 nucleotides are TGTGCAAGTCGCAAAAGGACAGGGCCTAATGAAAAACTGTTTTTT.

The rearrangement uses TRBV4-1 and TRBJ2-3; possibly TRBD2 for D (5 bases). V was clipped by 1 base and J by 5 bases, with 10 bases between them. Germline V lookup: CDR1 MGHRA, CDR2 YSYEKL. The CDR3 loop spans 14 amino acids. CDR3 sequence reads: CASSQVAYIDTQYF. The CDR3, as DNA: TGCGCCAGCAGCCAAGTAGCGTATATAGATACGCAGTATTTT.

This clonotype showed up just a few times. The V call is TRBV11-2, the J call TRBJ2-1, with TRBD2 identical over 9 bases. CDR1 and CDR2 from the germline V gene are SGHAT and FQNNGV. CDR3 size: 16 residues. V lost 2 bases, J lost 4 bases, and 6 bases stayed unmatched. The CDR3 DNA reads as TGTGCCAGCAGCTTACTTGGTAGCGGGGGATACAATGAGCAGTTCTTC. Protein: CASSLLGSGGYNEQFF.

In regard to this clonotype: The germline gene is not matched at one end of the junction; a read error may be the cause. The J gene is TRBJ2-7, the V gene TRBV5-5; no firm D call. Germline-derived CDR1 and CDR2 are SGHKS and YYEKEE (reference sequence). The CDR3 totals 12 residues. The CDR3 DNA follows: TGTGCCAGCAGCCTACTTGTTTACGAGCAGTGCTTC. Protein: CASSLLVYEQCF.

This clonotype was recorded a few times. This chain connects TRBV9 to TRBJ2-3; possibly TRBD2 for D (5 bases). The V gene's germline CDR1 is SGDLS and CDR2 YYNGEE. Trimming took 3 bases from V and 2 from J, leaving 10 bases between them. CDR3 length equals 14 residues. Here the CDR3 reads CASSAEGVTDTQYF. The CDR3 nucleotides are TGTGCCAGCAGCGCAGAGGGCGTCACAGATACGCAGTATTTT.

The V gene is TRBV10-3, the J gene TRBJ2-7; D tentatively fits TRBD1 or TRBD2 (5 bases each). CDR3 length equals 13 residues. V was cut by 8 bases and J by 1 base, with 12 bases left in between. Germline lookup yields CDR1 ENHRY and CDR2 SYGVKD. In DNA, the CDR3 is TGTGCCATCGGTGGGACGGGATCCTACGAGCAGTACTTC. Its translation is CAIGGTGSYEQYF.

A few counts support this clonotype. The chain couples TRBV5-1 to TRBJ1-1; 7 nucleotides line up with TRBD1. In germline, CDR1 is SGHRS, CDR2 YFSETQ. The CDR3 has 15 amino acids. V trimming: 2 bases; J trimming: 1 base; junction bases outside the gene matches: 5. The CDR3 region is CASSFYQGGNTEAFF. The CDR3 DNA reads TGCGCCAGCAGCTTCTACCAGGGGGGGAACACTGAAGCTTTCTTT. Supplemented by reference TRBV5-1 and TRBJ1-1, the full variable domain reads KAGVTQTPRYLIKTRGQQVTLSCSPISGHRSVSWYQQTPGQGLQFLFEYFSETQRNKGNFPGRFSGRQFSNSRSEMNVSTLELGDSALYLCASSFYQGGNTEAFFGQGTRLTVV.

As for this clonotype: It may be a read error: a sequence one base away is much more abundant. The CDR3 DNA is TGCGCCAGCATTGGTGGGGCTAGACCCAACGAGCAGTACTTC. It specifies CASIGGARPNEQYF. The J gene is TRBJ2-7, the V gene TRBV10-2; perhaps TRBD1 as D (5 bases). V gave up 7 bases and J gave up 5 bases, with 18 bases separating them. CDR1 and CDR2 (germline): WSHSY, SAAADI. The CDR3 consists of 14 residues.